Following are 26 T cell receptor beta chains from one sample sequenced in a study of breast tumors, draining lymph nodes, adjacent tissues. Breast cancer patients provided tissue from their axillary draining lymph nodes. MiXCR, run by TCRdb on the multiplex PCR reads, gives a single entry per CDR3 protein. The repertoire holds under 85,000 distinct CDR3 sequences, with about 21% as singletons. Sequenced: axillary lymph node tissue. The receptor source for this set is a female donor with breast cancer. Some clones in this sample may be carry-over from other donors' samples.

The chain has TRBV4-1 and TRBJ2-2; 7 bases align to TRBD2. The CDR3 totals 20 residues. Looked up from germline, CDR1 is MGHRA and CDR2 is YSYEKL. V lost 0 bases to trimming and J lost 3 bases; unmatched junction nucleotides: 16. For the CDR3, the DNA is TGCGCCAGCAGCCAAGAGGAACGCGGGGCTAGCGGATTATACACCGGGGAGCTGTTTTTT. The encoded protein is CASSQEERGASGLYTGELFF.

This clonotype was recorded many times. The chain employs TRBV9 and TRBJ2-7, with a weak D call TRBD2 (5 bases). V was pared by 3 bases and J by 1 base, with 11 bases between. Per the germline V gene, CDR1 is SGDLS and CDR2 is YYNGEE. CDR3 length: 14 amino acids. CDR3 protein: CASSARTYSYEQYF. CDR3 coding DNA: TGTGCCAGCAGCGCTCGGACTTATTCCTACGAGCAGTACTTC.

The table lists this clonotype with many counts. V usage is TRBV4-2 and J usage is TRBJ1-4, with no clear D. This CDR3 is 16 amino acids long. Trimming removed 0 bases at V and 6 bases at J, with 14 bases between. Germline V gene data show CDR1 as LGHNA and CDR2 as YNFKEQ. CDR3 DNA sequence: TGTGCCAGCAGCCAAGATGCGACGTCGGGATATGAAAAACTGTTTTTT. It encodes CASSQDATSGYEKLFF.

This clonotype has a count of ten or more. This rearrangement joins TRBV12-3 or TRBV12-4 to TRBJ2-7; possible D gene TRBD2, 5 bases. CDR3 size: 13 residues. V lost 7 bases and J 6 bases, leaving 16 bases between the germline ends. The CDR3: CASTISRDAEQYF. The CDR3 DNA is TGTGCCAGCACCATCTCGAGGGATGCCGAGCAGTACTTC.

This clonotype was seen at least ten times. The V call is TRBV12-3 or TRBV12-4, the J call TRBJ2-7; the D is unclear. The CDR3 length is 12 residues. V lost 5 bases to trimming and J lost 4 bases, with 9 bases between them. CDR3 sequence reads: CASSPGQYEQYF. CDR3 nucleotide sequence: TGTGCCAGCAGTCCCGGTCAATACGAGCAGTACTTC.

This chain joins TRBV6-2 or TRBV6-3 and TRBJ2-2; no definite D call. Looked up from germline, CDR1 is MNHEY and CDR2 is SVGEGT. V lost 6 bases and J 0 bases, leaving 8 bases between the germline ends. The CDR3 consists of 14 residues. In DNA, the CDR3 is TGTGCCAGCAGAAAAGACCCGAACACCGGGGAGCTGTTTTTT. Amino acids: CASRKDPNTGELFF.

This clonotype appeared many times. The chain links TRBV4-1 to TRBJ2-1, with 7 bases fitting TRBD1. The length of the CDR3 is 12 residues. V was clipped by 6 bases and J by 9 bases; unmatched bases: 5. Germline CDR1 and CDR2: MGHRA and YSYEKL. In nucleotides, the CDR3 is TGCGCCAGCAGGACAGGGCTTGGTGAGCAGTTCTTC. As protein: CASRTGLGEQFF.

This clonotype occurred many times. J is TRBJ1-2 and V is TRBV4-1; D remains ambiguous. Trimming pared 1 base from V and 6 bases from J, leaving 18 bases between. The CDR3 sequence is 16 residues long. Germline CDR1 and CDR2: MGHRA and YSYEKL. Here the CDR3 reads CASSQVRDPLRDGYTF. In nucleotides, the CDR3 is TGCGCCAGCAGCCAAGTCCGGGATCCCCTTCGCGATGGCTACACCTTC.

The chain couples TRBV30 to TRBJ2-7, with 9 nucleotides matching TRBD2. This CDR3 region has 17 residues. Germline CDR1 is GTSNPN and CDR2 is SVGIG (reference sequence). With V trimmed by 0 bases and J by 2 bases, 11 bases remained unmatched. The CDR3 sequence: CAWSVRFSTSGPYEQYF. CDR3 nucleotides: TGTGCCTGGAGTGTAAGATTCTCGACTAGCGGTCCCTACGAGCAGTACTTC.

The gene calls are TRBV13 and TRBJ2-1; 15 bases agree with TRBD2. The junction had 14 bases not matched to a gene; V was cut back by 7 bases and J by 1 base. The CDR3 runs 20 residues. The germline CDR1 and CDR2 sequences are PRHDT and FYEKMQ (reference sequence). CDR3 bases: TGTGCCAGCAACCCCCGGTGGACTAGCGGGAGGGGGCAGTCCTACAATGAGCAGTTCTTC. Encoded protein: CASNPRWTSGRGQSYNEQFF.

This clonotype has ten or more counts. The chain links TRBV15 to TRBJ2-1; no firm D call. The CDR3 spans 13 residues. Per the germline V gene, CDR1 is LNHNV and CDR2 is YYDKDF (reference sequence). V gave up 2 bases and J gave up 5 bases, with 7 bases separating them. The DNA of the CDR3 is TGTGCCACCAGCAGATCTAGAGACAATGAGCAGTTCTTC. Translation gives CATSRSRDNEQFF. The full variable domain, its missing parts supplied by reference TRBV15 and TRBJ2-1, is DAMVIQNPRYQVTQFGKPVTLSCSQTLNHNVMYWYQQKSSQAPKLLFHYYDKDFNNEADTPDNFQSRRPNTSFCFLDIRSPGLGDTAMYLCATSRSRDNEQFFGPGTRLTVL.

Remarks on this clonotype: Given the absence of the conserved phenylalanine or tryptophan at the CDR3 end, a read error is likely. The CDR3 DNA reads TGCGCCAGCAGCTTTGGGAGCGGCGGGATCCAAGAGACCCAGTACGTC. This codes for CASSFGSGGIQETQYV. The chain carries TRBV5-1 and TRBJ2-5; D may be TRBD2 (6 bases). Germline loops: CDR1 SGHRS, CDR2 YFSETQ. The V gene lost 2 bases and the J gene lost 1 base, with 15 bases spanning the gap. The CDR3 consists of 16 residues.

The sample holds many counts of this clonotype. This chain joins TRBV5-5 and TRBJ2-5; D not resolved. V shed 2 bases and J shed 1 base, with 9 bases lying between them. Germline loops: CDR1 SGHKS, CDR2 YYEKEE (reference sequence). There are 14 residues in the CDR3. CDR3 residues: CASSFGVGQETQYF. The DNA of the CDR3 is TGTGCCAGCAGCTTTGGGGTGGGCCAAGAGACCCAGTACTTC.

The J gene is TRBJ2-2, the V gene TRBV11-3; D unclear. Germline assignment: CDR1 SGHNT and CDR2 YENEEA. With 3 bases removed from V and 1 base from J, the gap between germline ends came to 9 bases. The CDR3 is 15 amino acids. The CDR3 DNA sequence: TGTGCCAGCAGCTTGAGTGGAGTGAACACCGGGGAGCTGTTTTTT. Protein product: CASSLSGVNTGELFF.

For this clonotype: The junction departs from the called germline gene at one end, perhaps through a read error. The chain is built from TRBV5-6 and TRBJ2-1; tentatively, D is TRBD2 (5 bases). CDR1 is SGHDT, CDR2 YYEEEE, per germline. The CDR3 consists of 14 residues. In DNA form, the CDR3 reads TGTGCCAGCAGCTTGGGGGCCGGAGCGAGGGTGCAGCTCTTC. Translating it yields CASSLGAGARVQLF.

This clonotype showed up many times. The CDR3 region has the DNA TGTGCCAGCAGCTTAGTCGGGAGGGTGGGAGATACGCAGTATTTT. Translated, it gives CASSLVGRVGDTQYF. This sequence joins TRBV7-6 and TRBJ2-3, with 8 bases lining up with TRBD2. The CDR3 totals 15 residues. V trimming: 1 base; J trimming: 5 bases; junction bases outside the gene matches: 5. Germline V gene sequence: CDR1 SGHVS, CDR2 FNYEAQ. Drawing the rest from reference TRBV7-6 and TRBJ2-3, the complete variable domain is GAGVSQSPRYKVTKRGQDVALRCDPISGHVSLYWYRQALGQGPEFLTYFNYEAQQDKSGLPNDRFSAERPEGSISTLTIQRTEQRDSAMYRCASSLVGRVGDTQYFGPGTRLTVL.

The sample holds many counts of this clonotype. The junction shows a germline mismatch at one end, possibly a read error. This chain joins TRBV10-3 and TRBJ2-1; 14 bases match TRBD2. The CDR3 runs to 18 residues. Per the germline V gene, CDR1 is ENHRY and CDR2 is SYGVKD. CDR3 DNA sequence: TGTGCCATCAGTGTTGGGACTAGCGGGAGAGGGTCCTCCAATGAGCAGTTCTTC. Protein product: CAISVGTSGRGSSNEQFF.

The table lists this clonotype with a count of one. The chain combines TRBV3-2 with TRBJ1-4. TRBV3-2 is given as a pseudogene. This CDR3 region has 17 residues. The CDR3 reads CASSQEGALRANEKLFF. The CDR3 DNA reads as TGTGCCAGCAGCCAGGAGGGGGCTCTCCGGGCTAATGAAAAACTGTTTTTT.

With respect to this clonotype: This may be a read error: a much more frequent sequence differs by one nucleotide. The chain carries TRBV6-5 and TRBJ2-1, with 12 bases lining up with TRBD2. After removal of 8 bases from V and 3 bases from J, the junction contained 14 bases not matched to a gene. Germline CDR1 MNHEY, CDR2 SVGAGI. The CDR3 consists of 18 residues. CDR3 sequence (DNA): TGTGCCAGCTCGGTTCCGGGGACTAGCGGGTTACGCTACAATGAGCAGTTCTTC. It specifies CASSVPGTSGLRYNEQFF.

On this clonotype itself: One end of the junction fails to match germline, which may point to a read error. V is TRBV10-3 and J is TRBJ2-5; perhaps TRBD1 as D (6 bases). This CDR3 contains 12 residues. Germline V lookup: CDR1 ENHRY, CDR2 SYGVKD. The CDR3 region has the DNA TGTGCCTCAGGGGATTTGCAAGAGGCCCAGTACTTC. It translates to CASGDLQEAQYF.

In its sample, this clonotype was seen many times. The chain joins TRBV20-1 to TRBJ2-7; D may match TRBD1 or TRBD2 (5 bases each). Trimming took off 2 bases at V and 7 bases at J, with 12 bases between the two ends. The CDR3 contains 12 residues. CDR1 is DFQATT and CDR2 is SNEGSKA in the germline V gene (reference sequence). The CDR3 DNA follows: TGCAGTGCTAGATACGGGGCGCGGGAGCAGTACTTC. Translation: CSARYGAREQYF.

This clonotype has at least ten counts. The J gene is TRBJ2-2, the V gene TRBV4-2; D perhaps matches TRBD1 (5 bases). CDR1 and CDR2 from the germline V gene are LGHNA and YNFKEQ. The V and J ends lost 0 bases and 6 bases respectively, with 8 bases between them. This CDR3 contains 14 residues. CDR3 coding DNA: TGTGCCAGCAGCCAAGACACCAGGGCCGGGGAGCTGTTTTTT. Protein sequence: CASSQDTRAGELFF.

This clonotype has a handful of counts. The chain has TRBV28 and TRBJ1-2, with 11 bases fitting TRBD1. CDR1 is MDHEN, CDR2 SYDVKM, per germline. The CDR3 contains 15 residues. Unmatched junction bases numbered 7, after V lost 2 bases and J lost 8 bases. The DNA of the CDR3 is TGTGCCAGCAGTTTAGGGACAGGGGGAACTATGGGCTACACCTTC. This codes for CASSLGTGGTMGYTF.

In this sample, this clonotype is medium-sized (0.01 to 0.1%). The V call is TRBV20-1, the J call TRBJ2-3; D ambiguous. The germline gives CDR1 DFQATT, CDR2 SNEGSKA (reference sequence). V lost 0 bases and J 2 bases, leaving 3 bases between the germline ends. CDR3 length: 12 amino acids. This CDR3 is CSAREYTDTQYF. CDR3 DNA: TGCAGTGCTAGAGAATACACAGATACGCAGTATTTT.

This clonotype showed up many times. V gene TRBV19 combines with J gene TRBJ2-7; D remains ambiguous. Germline lookup yields CDR1 LNHDA and CDR2 SQIVND (reference sequence). Trimming left V 5 bases short and J 3 bases short, with 8 bases between. This CDR3 has 12 residues. CDR3 sequence (DNA): TGTGCCAGTAGTCAGGCTAACTACGAGCAGTACTTC. Translating it yields CASSQANYEQYF.

This clonotype was seen a handful of times. The chain recombines TRBV4-2 with TRBJ2-6, with D perhaps TRBD1 (6 bases). Germline V gives CDR1 LGHNA, CDR2 YNFKEQ. The V end was cut by 0 bases, the J end by 4 bases, with 7 bases between. The CDR3 totals 15 residues. CDR3 sequence (DNA): TGTGCCAGCAGCCAAGAAGGGACAGGGGCCAACGTCCTGACTTTC. Protein product: CASSQEGTGANVLTF.